The source of this T cell receptor beta chain is a study of T and B cells in COVID-19 patients. Study-wide results and caveats: Active COVID-19 showed highly clonal TRB repertoires; recovery showed diversity and richness above healthy donors.

Each TRB amplification used roughly 250-550 ng of genomic DNA from blood. Multiplex PCR with BIOMED2 TRB-A/B primer pools amplified TRB rearrangements. TCRdb processed the multiplex PCR reads anew with MiXCR; each CDR3 protein has one entry. The sample lists roughly 18,000 distinct CDR3 sequences, 25% to 35% seen once, with 3.5% to 5.5% in the top ten. The CDR3 contains 14 residues. V lost 5 bases, J lost 6 bases, and 5 bases stayed unmatched. CDR1 and CDR2 (germline): LNHDA, SQIVND (reference sequence). This clonotype is medium-sized (0.01 to 0.1%) in the sample. Its antigen is undetermined. This TCR derives from a human donor who had recovered from COVID-19. V gene TRBV19 combines with J gene TRBJ1-5, with TRBD1 matching 9 bases. Sequenced sample: blood. In DNA form, the CDR3 reads TGTGCCAGTAGTTCAGGGACAGGGCCTCAGCCCCAGCATTTT. It yields the protein CASSSGTGPQPQHF. Looking up the rest from reference TRBV19 and TRBJ1-5 gives the full variable domain: DGGITQSPKYLFRKEGQNVTLSCEQNLNHDAMYWYRQDPGQGLRLIYYSQIVNDFQKGDIAEGYSVSREKKESFPLTVTSAQKNPTAFYLCASSSGTGPQPQHFGDGTRLSIL.